Sequencing of this T cell receptor beta chain was carried out in a study of T cell repertoires in cytomegalovirus infection. For the study at large: Shared public TCR beta signatures pointed to both CMV infection and a matching HLA type.

This clonotype turned up a few times. Its target is not known. Findings and caveats of the study: Predominance within the ex vivo response was attributable to HLA-C-restricted CMV-specific TCR beta clonotypes.

TCRdb re-called the reads through MiXCR, storing one row per CDR3 protein. The sample yields nearly 650,000 distinct CDR3 sequences, 20% to 25% seen once. With 0 bases removed from V and 2 bases from J, the gap between germline ends came to 7 bases. This CDR3 spans 14 amino acids. Germline CDR1 reads SGHTA; CDR2 reads FQGTGA. The sequenced sample consisted of CD8+ T cells from PBMCs. This TCR came from a human donor in good health (CMV status not recorded). Some clones in this sample may be carry-over from other donors' samples. This chain uses TRBV7-3 with TRBJ1-1, with D unclear. The CDR3 loop reads CASSLTGINTEAFF. CDR3 nucleotides: TGTGCCAGCAGCTTAACAGGGATTAACACTGAAGCTTTCTTT.